Listed below are T cell receptor beta chains from one sample, sequenced in a study of post-analysis software for immune sequencing data. TCRdb ran MiXCR on the PCR reads and lists one entry per CDR3 protein. Found here are about 820,000 distinct CDR3 sequences, about 53% of them singletons; the top ten hold over 4%. Material: blood. These receptors came from a girl aged 5-17 years with multiple sclerosis. The CDR3 runs from the conserved cysteine through the conserved F or W. A D gene is named only where the DNA matches it firmly. The size field is filled for only some rows; it gives once, few, many or a size class.

J gene | clone size | V gene | D gene | CDR3 DNA | CDR3 protein
TRBJ2-7 | few | TRBV29-1 | . | TGCAGCGTTAGGTGGTCAGGGAGCGAGCAGTACTTC | CSVRWSGSEQYF
TRBJ2-3 | . | TRBV9 | TRBD2 | TGTGCCAGCAGCGTAGCGCCGGTGGGACTAGCGGGCACAGTTACGCAGTATTTT | CASSVAPVGLAGTVTQYF
TRBJ2-5 | . | TRBV29-1 | TRBD1 | TGCAGCGTTGGGGGCTTGGGGACAGCCCAAGAGACCCAGTACTTC | CSVGGLGTAQETQYF
TRBJ2-4 | . | TRBV5-5 | TRBD2 | TGTGCCAGCAGCGCAGGACCTAGCGGCATTCAGTACTTC | CASSAGPSGIQYF
TRBJ2-5 | . | TRBV7-9 | . | TGTGCCAGCAGGTCGAGGACCAGCCAAGAGACCCAGTACTTC | CASRSRTSQETQYF
TRBJ2-3 | . | TRBV5-1 | TRBD2 | TGCGCCAGCAGCCCTTTACTAGCGGGGGGTTACGAAACGCAGTATTTT | CASSPLLAGGYETQYF
TRBJ2-3 | . | TRBV13 | TRBD2 | TGTGCCAGCAGCTCTCTTCAATTTAGCGGGGGGGCAGATACGCAGTATTTT | CASSSLQFSGGADTQYF
TRBJ1-1 | . | TRBV6-5 | TRBD1 | TGTGCCAGCAGGCGATTCGGACAGGGCATGAACACTGAAGCTTTCTTT | CASRRFGQGMNTEAFF
TRBJ2-1 | few | TRBV2 | TRBD2 | TGTGCCAGCAGTCGGCGGGAGCTAGGCGATGAGCAGTTCTTC | CASSRRELGDEQFF
TRBJ2-1 | . | TRBV20-1 | . | TGCAGTGCTAGAGCTGTCGCGAGGGAGCAGTTCTTC | CSARAVAREQFF
TRBJ2-5 | . | TRBV5-1 | . | TGCGCCAGCAGCTTGGCCTTGAGGGGGGGCCAGAGGGAGACCCAGTACTTC | CASSLALRGGQRETQYF
TRBJ2-7 | . | TRBV9 | . | TGTGCCAGCAGCGCGGGGGACCAGGGGAGCTACGAGCAGTACTTC | CASSAGDQGSYEQYF
TRBJ1-2 | . | TRBV5-6 | . | TGTGCCAGCAGCTCTAGGACGGCCGGGAACTATGGCTACACCTTC | CASSSRTAGNYGYTF
TRBJ1-2 | . | TRBV9 | . | TGTGCCAGCAGCCCCCAAAGACTCTACAACTATGGCTACACCTTC | CASSPQRLYNYGYTF
TRBJ2-3 | . | TRBV10-3 | . | TGTGCCATCAGGGAACGCGGCGGGGGCACAGATACGCAGTATTTT | CAIRERGGGTDTQYF
TRBJ1-2 | . | TRBV18 | TRBD1 | TGTGCCAGCTCACCCTTTGGGGACAGGGCTCGGCGCTACACCTTC | CASSPFGDRARRYTF
TRBJ2-7 | few | TRBV20-1 | . | TGCAGTGCGGGACGGGATACTCGCGAGCAGTACTTC | CSAGRDTREQYF
TRBJ2-7 | . | TRBV29-1 | TRBD1 | TGCAGCGCCCAGGACAGGGGACGTTCCTACGAGCAGTACTTC | CSAQDRGRSYEQYF
TRBJ2-4 | . | TRBV7-2 | . | TGTGCCAGCAGCTTCACCGGGACATCCAACCCCCAGTACTTC | CASSFTGTSNPQYF
TRBJ2-7 | . | TRBV5-1 | . | TGCGCCAGCAGCTCGACTGAGACCTACGGGGCCTACGAGCAGTACTTC | CASSSTETYGAYEQYF
TRBJ2-4 | . | TRBV7-3 | . | TGTGCCAGCAGCTCGGGGCCAGGCATTCAGTACTTC | CASSSGPGIQYF
TRBJ2-7 | few | TRBV5-1 | TRBD1 | TGCGCCAGCAGCTTGGCCAGGGGGCCTACCTACGAGCAGTACTTC | CASSLARGPTYEQYF
TRBJ2-1 | . | TRBV29-1 | TRBD2 | TGCAGCGTTGAACTAGCGGAAACCTACAATGAGCAGTTCTTC | CSVELAETYNEQFF
TRBJ2-7 | . | TRBV9 | . | TGTGCCAGCAGCGTAGGATTGGCGGGGGCCATATCGGACGAGCAGTACTTC | CASSVGLAGAISDEQYF
TRBJ2-7 | . | TRBV29-1 | . | TGCAGCGTGCCTAGGGACGGGACCTACGAGCAGTACTTC | CSVPRDGTYEQYF
TRBJ2-6 | few | TRBV20-1 | . | TGCAGTGCTAGAGGGCACGGGGGATCTGGGGCCAACGTCCTGACTTTC | CSARGHGGSGANVLTF
TRBJ2-5 | . | TRBV4-1 | . | TGCGCCAGCAGCCAATGGACAGAAGAGACCCAGTACTTC | CASSQWTEETQYF
TRBJ2-3 | . | TRBV7-2 | TRBD2 | TGTGCCAGCAGCTTAGCCAGACTAGCCGTTTTACGGGATACGCAGTATTTT | CASSLARLAVLRDTQYF
TRBJ2-5 | . | TRBV15 | . | TGTGCCACCAGCAGAGATAGAACTGGGACCCAGTACTTC | CATSRDRTGTQYF
TRBJ1-2 | once | TRBV9 | TRBD1 | TGTGCCAGCAGCATAGGGACAGTGGGAGGCTACACCTTC | CASSIGTVGGYTF
TRBJ2-7 | . | TRBV5-1 | . | TGCGCCAGCGCCGACCGGTCCTACGAGCAGTACTTC | CASADRSYEQYF
TRBJ2-2 | . | TRBV20-1 | . | TGCAGTGCTAGGGCCTTAAACACCGGGGAGCTGTTTTTT | CSARALNTGELFF
TRBJ1-2 | . | TRBV5-1 | TRBD1 | TGCGCCAGCAGCTGGACAGGGTATGGCTACACCTTC | CASSWTGYGYTF
TRBJ1-6 | many | TRBV9 | . | TGTGCCAGCAGCGTAGACTCCTATAATTCACCCCTCCACTTT | CASSVDSYNSPLHF
TRBJ2-7 | once | TRBV5-1 | TRBD2 | TGCGCCAGCAGTCTCCTGGGGACTAGCGGGTACTACTACGAGCAGTACTTC | CASSLLGTSGYYYEQYF
TRBJ2-7 | . | TRBV7-9 | TRBD1 | TGTGCCAGCAGCTTAGTCCTTGGGACAGGGCCCTACGAGCAGTACTTC | CASSLVLGTGPYEQYF
TRBJ1-2 | once | TRBV6-1 | TRBD1 | TGTGCCAGCAGTCGGGACAGGGGGCGCGGTAGCCCTAACTATGGCTACACCTTC | CASSRDRGRGSPNYGYTF
TRBJ1-2 | once | TRBV5-1 | . | TGCGCCAGCAGCTTGGCCCGCGAGGGGCGCCCCTATGGCTACACCTTC | CASSLAREGRPYGYTF
TRBJ2-1 | . | TRBV5-5 | TRBD2 | TGTGCCAGCAGCACGATGGGGGGGAATTCGGGCAATGAGCAGTTCTTC | CASSTMGGNSGNEQFF
TRBJ2-7 | . | TRBV5-1 | . | TGCGCCAGCAGCTTGGGGGACATGGGCGAGCAGTACTTC | CASSLGDMGEQYF
TRBJ1-4 | . | TRBV19 | . | TGTGCCAGTAGTACAGGGGTTGGTGAAAAACTGTTTTTT | CASSTGVGEKLFF
TRBJ2-2 | few | TRBV6-5 | . | TGTGCCAGCAGTGTGACTAGTGGCGGGGAGCTGTTTTTT | CASSVTSGGELFF
TRBJ2-3 | . | TRBV2 | . | TGTGCCAGCAGCGCCGGACTTATCGAGCAGTATTTT | CASSAGLIEQYF
TRBJ2-1 | . | TRBV12-3/TRBV12-4 | . | TGTGCCAGCCGCTTTATGGAAGAGCAGTTCTTC | CASRFMEEQFF
TRBJ2-1 | few | TRBV29-1 | TRBD1 | TGCAGCGTGCGCCGGGACAGCACCTACAATGAGCAGTTCTTC | CSVRRDSTYNEQFF
TRBJ2-1 | . | TRBV9 | . | TGTGCCAGCAGCGTAGATGGGGGGAGCTCCTACAATGAGCAGTTCTTC | CASSVDGGSSYNEQFF
TRBJ2-3 | . | TRBV20-1 | TRBD2 | TGCAGTGCTGACGGACTAGCGGGGGGTATAGATACGCAGTATTTT | CSADGLAGGIDTQYF
TRBJ2-5 | . | TRBV20-1 | TRBD1 | TGCAGTGCTCGAACAGGGGCGACTGCCCAGTACTTC | CSARTGATAQYF
TRBJ1-1 | . | TRBV7-9 | . | TGTGCCAGCAGCCCACCAGTCCAGAACACTGAAGCTTTCTTT | CASSPPVQNTEAFF
TRBJ2-3 | few | TRBV27 | . | TGTGCCAGCAGTCCCCCGAGGGGCTCGACTCCTACAACGCAGTATTTT | CASSPPRGSTPTTQYF
TRBJ2-3 | . | TRBV27 | . | TGTGCCAGCAGTTTATTAGGGTCGCGGTCCACAGATACGCAGTATTTT | CASSLLGSRSTDTQYF
TRBJ2-1 | few | TRBV12-3/TRBV12-4 | . | TGTGCCAGCAGTTATACAGGGAACAATGAGCAGTTCTTC | CASSYTGNNEQFF
TRBJ2-5 | few | TRBV5-1 | TRBD2 | TGCGCCAGCAGCCCTGGATGGAGCGGGGGGGCCGTCGAGACCCAGTACTTC | CASSPGWSGGAVETQYF
TRBJ1-2 | . | TRBV3-1 | . | TGTGCCAGCAGAAATTCCGGGACGGCTAACTATGGCTACACCTTC | CASRNSGTANYGYTF
TRBJ2-1 | . | TRBV24-1 | TRBD2 | TGTGCCACCAGTGGTACTAGCGCACAGGTGAATGAGCAGTTCTTC | CATSGTSAQVNEQFF
TRBJ1-4 | . | TRBV15 | . | TGTGCCACCAGCAGAGATCTGCAGTTGTGGGACCCTAATGAAAAACTGTTTTTT | CATSRDLQLWDPNEKLFF
TRBJ2-7 | once | TRBV25-1 | TRBD2 | TGTGCCAGCAGAGTAAGCGGGAGGTACGAGCAGTACTTC | CASRVSGRYEQYF